Listed below are T cell receptor beta chains from one sample, sequenced in a study of blood T cell repertoires in COVID-19. TCRdb's copy holds only in-frame clones and misses some; the assay was immunoSEQ multiplex PCR. The top ten hold over 5% of the sample, which has about 190,000 clones, around four fifths seen once. Sequencing was performed on peripheral blood. Receptors were obtained from a woman in her thirties with acute or convalescent COVID-19. Each CDR3 is given without its conserved first and last residue. The size of a clone is reported for some rows only, either as once, few or many, or as a class for expanded clones.

clone_size | v_call | cdr3_aa
once | TRBV5-1 | ASSSQTGSFTDTQY
. | TRBV9 | ASSVTDSGNTIY
. | TRBV20-1 | SGGFQETQY
once | TRBV7-2 | ASSQGTGGRETQY
. | TRBV5-1 | ASSLGWQGVNTGELF
. | TRBV19 | ASSARTSRETQY
. | TRBV27 | ASRTRTGELF
. | TRBV5-1 | ASGGLGWGKWNEQF
. | TRBV10-3 | AIRTEVEAF
. | TRBV5-1 | ASSSEDRNTEAF
few | TRBV11-2 | ASSLTGGGTGELF
. | TRBV30 | AWGTTSNEQF
. | TRBV2 | ASSEGPPGNTEAF
. | TRBV6-2/TRBV6-3 | ASSSGLGATETQY
. | TRBV28 | ASSNRGREKLF
. | TRBV29-1 | SVEITGRGDGYT
. | TRBV7-9 | ASSASGPRNQPQH
. | TRBV5-6 | ASSFGPGTEGYT
. | TRBV6-4 | ASSVRGGSRDNEQF
. | TRBV5-1 | ASSLSPGVNEKLF
. | TRBV5-6 | ASSRQWSSYEQY
. | TRBV7-8 | ASSYTGDSYGYT
. | TRBV11-2 | ASSLSGTGTYEQY
. | TRBV6-1 | ASSEFPVRGEKLF
. | TRBV5-1 | ASSLPQGAHGELF
once | TRBV20-1 | SASSGISDRGRETQY
. | TRBV12-3/TRBV12-4 | ASSSYEQF
. | TRBV19 | ASRGRGTGELF
. | TRBV19 | ASSRDRIAYGYT
. | TRBV11-2 | ASSLDRTSGGTYEQY
. | TRBV13 | ASSRGQLRMNTEAF
. | TRBV14 | ASSQEGAYNEQF
. | TRBV25-1 | ASTPPGGFYNEQF
. | TRBV4-2 | ASSQEQAPAYEQY
. | TRBV2 | ASSDDFTGGDYTYEQY
. | TRBV19 | ASRPGLAGGNEQF
. | TRBV6-5 | ASRTGGSSYEQY
. | TRBV30 | AWSVGTAKYEQY
. | TRBV28 | ASSVGGWNTEAF
. | TRBV10-3 | AIRPRVGQGRTDTQY
. | TRBV5-1 | ASSRDRFYGYT
. | TRBV6-5 | ASSHGLSSYNEQF
once | TRBV9 | ASSVGAGYQETQY
. | TRBV19 | ASRVDSSMGANVLT
. | TRBV30 | AWSRQSNQPQH
. | TRBV6-6 | ASLGSRTAKGKLF